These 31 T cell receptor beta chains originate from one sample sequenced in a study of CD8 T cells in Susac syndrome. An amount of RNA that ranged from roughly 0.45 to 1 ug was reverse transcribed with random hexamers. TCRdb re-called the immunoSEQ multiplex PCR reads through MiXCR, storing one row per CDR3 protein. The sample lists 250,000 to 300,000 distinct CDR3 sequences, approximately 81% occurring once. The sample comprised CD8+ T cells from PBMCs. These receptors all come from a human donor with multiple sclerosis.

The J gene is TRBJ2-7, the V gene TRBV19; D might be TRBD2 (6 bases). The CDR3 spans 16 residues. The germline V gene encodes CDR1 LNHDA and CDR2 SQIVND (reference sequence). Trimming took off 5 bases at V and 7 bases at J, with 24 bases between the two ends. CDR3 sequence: CASSVDTSPRAWEQYF. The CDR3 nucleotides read TGTGCCAGTAGTGTCGACACTAGCCCCCGGGCTTGGGAGCAGTACTTC.

This CDR3 is CAWNSGPELFF. In DNA, the CDR3 is TGTGCCTGGAACTCAGGACCGGAGCTGTTTTTT. The chain combines TRBV30 with TRBJ2-2, with D unclear. The CDR3 is made up of 11 amino acids. Trimming removed 4 bases from V and 10 bases from J, with 10 bases in between. Germline V lookup: CDR1 GTSNPN, CDR2 SVGIG (reference sequence).

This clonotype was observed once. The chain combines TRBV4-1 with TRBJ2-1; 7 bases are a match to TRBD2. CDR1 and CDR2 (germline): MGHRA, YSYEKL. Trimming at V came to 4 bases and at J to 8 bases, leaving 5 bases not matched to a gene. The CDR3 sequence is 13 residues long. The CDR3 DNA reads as TGCGCCAGCAGCCGGGGACTATTCGATGAGCAGTTCTTC. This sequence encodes CASSRGLFDEQFF.

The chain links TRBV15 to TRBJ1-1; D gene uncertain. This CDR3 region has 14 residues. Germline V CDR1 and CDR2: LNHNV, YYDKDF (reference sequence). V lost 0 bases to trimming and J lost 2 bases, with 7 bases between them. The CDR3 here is CATSRDRSNTEAFF. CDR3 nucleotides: TGTGCCACCAGCAGAGACCGCAGCAACACTGAAGCTTTCTTT. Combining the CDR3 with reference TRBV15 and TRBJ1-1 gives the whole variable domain DAMVIQNPRYQVTQFGKPVTLSCSQTLNHNVMYWYQQKSSQAPKLLFHYYDKDFNNEADTPDNFQSRRPNTSFCFLDIRSPGLGDTAMYLCATSRDRSNTEAFFGQGTRLTVV.

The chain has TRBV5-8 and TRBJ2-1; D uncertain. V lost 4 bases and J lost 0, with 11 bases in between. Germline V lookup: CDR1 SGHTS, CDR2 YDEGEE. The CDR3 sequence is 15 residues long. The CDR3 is CASSLDRHSYNEQFF. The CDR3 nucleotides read TGTGCCAGCAGCCTGGACCGCCACTCCTACAATGAGCAGTTCTTC.

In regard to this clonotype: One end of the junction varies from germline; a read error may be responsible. Written as DNA, the CDR3 is TGCAGCGTTGAGGGCAGCTACTACGGGCAGTACTTC. Protein product: CSVEGSYYGQYF. The chain has TRBV29-1 and TRBJ2-7, with D unclear. Germline assignment: CDR1 SQVTM and CDR2 ANQGSEA. This CDR3 has 12 residues.

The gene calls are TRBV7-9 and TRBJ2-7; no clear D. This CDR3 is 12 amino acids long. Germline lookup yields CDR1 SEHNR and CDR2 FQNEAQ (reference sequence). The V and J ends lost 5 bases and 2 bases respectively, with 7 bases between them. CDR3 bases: TGTGCCAGCAGCCCCAAGACCTACGAGCAGTACTTC. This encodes CASSPKTYEQYF. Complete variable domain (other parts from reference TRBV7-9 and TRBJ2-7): DTGVSQNPRHKITKRGQNVTFRCDPISEHNRLYWYRQTLGQGPEFLTYFQNEAQLEKSRLLSDRFSAERPKGSFSTLEIQRTEQGDSAMYLCASSPKTYEQYFGPGTRLTVT.

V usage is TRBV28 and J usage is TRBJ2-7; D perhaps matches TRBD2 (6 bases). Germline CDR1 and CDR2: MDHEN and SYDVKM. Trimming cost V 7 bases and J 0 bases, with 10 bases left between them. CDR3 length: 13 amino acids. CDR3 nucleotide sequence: TGTGCCAGCAACGGAGGGTCCTCCTACGAGCAGTACTTC. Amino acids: CASNGGSSYEQYF.

Here the CDR3 DNA reads TGCAGTGCTAGAGACGGCTTGTCAGGTCACTCCCCCCACTACGAGCAGTACTTC. It specifies CSARDGLSGHSPHYEQYF. The chain recombines TRBV20-1 with TRBJ2-7; D gene unclear. This CDR3 spans 18 amino acids. CDR1 and CDR2 (germline): DFQATT, SNEGSKA (reference sequence). Between the trimmed V and J ends, which lost 0 bases and 3 bases, there was a span of 24 bases.

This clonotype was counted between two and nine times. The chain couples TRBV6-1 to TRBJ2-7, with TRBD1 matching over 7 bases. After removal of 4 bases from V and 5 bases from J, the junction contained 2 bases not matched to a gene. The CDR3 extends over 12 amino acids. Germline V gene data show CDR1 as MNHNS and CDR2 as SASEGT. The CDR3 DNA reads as TGTGCCAGCAGTGTGGACAGGAACGAGCAGTACTTC. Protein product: CASSVDRNEQYF.

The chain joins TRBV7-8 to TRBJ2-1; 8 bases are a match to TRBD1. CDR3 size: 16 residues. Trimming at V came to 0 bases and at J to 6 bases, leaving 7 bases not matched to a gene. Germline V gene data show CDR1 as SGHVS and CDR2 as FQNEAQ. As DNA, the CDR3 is TGTGCCAGCAGCTTAGCGCACAGGGGGGAGAGCAATGAGCAGTTCTTC. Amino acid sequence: CASSLAHRGESNEQFF.

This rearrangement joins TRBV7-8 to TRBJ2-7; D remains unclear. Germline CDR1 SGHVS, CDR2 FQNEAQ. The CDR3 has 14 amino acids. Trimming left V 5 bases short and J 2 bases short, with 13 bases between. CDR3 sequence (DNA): TGTGCCAGCAGCCGTTCGGGCCTCGCCTACGAGCAGTACTTC. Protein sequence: CASSRSGLAYEQYF.

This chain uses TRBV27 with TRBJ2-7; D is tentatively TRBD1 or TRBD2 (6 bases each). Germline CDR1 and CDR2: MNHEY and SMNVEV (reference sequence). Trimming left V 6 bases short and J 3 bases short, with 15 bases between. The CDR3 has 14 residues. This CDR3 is CASRDRRAHYEQYF. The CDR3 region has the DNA TGTGCCAGCAGAGACAGGAGGGCCCACTACGAGCAGTACTTC.

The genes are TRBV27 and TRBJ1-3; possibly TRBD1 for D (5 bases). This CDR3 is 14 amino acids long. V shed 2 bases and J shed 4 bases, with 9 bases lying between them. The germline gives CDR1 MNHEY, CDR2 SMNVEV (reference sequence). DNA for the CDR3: TGTGCCAGCAGTTTAAGCCCAGGGGGAAACACCATATATTTT. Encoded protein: CASSLSPGGNTIYF.

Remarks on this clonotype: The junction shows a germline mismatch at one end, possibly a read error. The CDR3 sequence: CASSLQSSYNSPPHF. DNA of the CDR3: TGTGCCAGCAGTCTACAGAGCTCCTATAATTCACCCCCCCACTTT. V gene TRBV28 combines with J gene TRBJ1-6; D is undetermined. CDR3 length equals 15 residues. CDR1 is MDHEN and CDR2 is SYDVKM in the germline V gene.

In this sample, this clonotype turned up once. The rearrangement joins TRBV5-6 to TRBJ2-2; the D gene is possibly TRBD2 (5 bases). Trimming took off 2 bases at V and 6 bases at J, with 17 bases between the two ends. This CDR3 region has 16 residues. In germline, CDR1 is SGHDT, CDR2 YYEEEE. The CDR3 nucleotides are TGTGCCAGCAGCTTTGAAGAGGGTTTTGGGTCCGGGGAGCTGTTTTTT. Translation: CASSFEEGFGSGELFF.

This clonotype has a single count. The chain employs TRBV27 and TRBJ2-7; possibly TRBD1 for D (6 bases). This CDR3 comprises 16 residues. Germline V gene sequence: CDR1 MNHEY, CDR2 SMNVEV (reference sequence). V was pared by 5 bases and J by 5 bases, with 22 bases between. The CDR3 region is CASSTTGIPYKDEQYF. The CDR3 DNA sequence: TGTGCCAGCAGTACCACAGGGATCCCCTATAAGGACGAGCAGTACTTC.

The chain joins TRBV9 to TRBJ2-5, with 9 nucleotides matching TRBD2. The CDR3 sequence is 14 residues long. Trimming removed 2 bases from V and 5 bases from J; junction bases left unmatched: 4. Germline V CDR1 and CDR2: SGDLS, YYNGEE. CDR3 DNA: TGTGCCAGCAGCGTCCGCGGGAGGGGTGAGACCCAGTACTTC. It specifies CASSVRGRGETQYF. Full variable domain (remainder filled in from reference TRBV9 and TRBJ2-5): DSGVTQTPKHLITATGQRVTLRCSPRSGDLSVYWYQQSLDQGLQFLIQYYNGEERAKGNILERFSAQQFPDLHSELNLSSLELGDSALYFCASSVRGRGETQYFGPGTRLLVL.

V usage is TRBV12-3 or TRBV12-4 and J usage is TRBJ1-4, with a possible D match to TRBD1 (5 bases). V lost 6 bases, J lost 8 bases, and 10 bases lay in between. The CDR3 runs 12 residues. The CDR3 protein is CASSHPGEKLFF. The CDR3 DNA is TGTGCCAGCAGCCACCCAGGGGAAAAACTGTTTTTT.

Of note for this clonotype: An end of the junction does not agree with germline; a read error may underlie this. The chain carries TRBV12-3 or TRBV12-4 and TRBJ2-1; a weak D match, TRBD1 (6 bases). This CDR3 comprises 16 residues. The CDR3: CASSPTYREPWDERFF. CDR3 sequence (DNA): TGTGCCAGCTCACCTACCTACAGGGAACCCTGGGATGAGCGGTTCTTC.

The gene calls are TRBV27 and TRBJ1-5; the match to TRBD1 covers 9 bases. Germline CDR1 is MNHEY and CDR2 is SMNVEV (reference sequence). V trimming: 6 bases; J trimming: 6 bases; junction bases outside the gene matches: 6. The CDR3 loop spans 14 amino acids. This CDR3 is CASSFGQGSQPQHF. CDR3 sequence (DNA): TGTGCCAGCAGCTTTGGACAGGGGAGTCAGCCCCAGCATTTT.

DNA of the CDR3: TGTGCCAGCAGTGAATTTCGGGCGGGAGGGGGCTACAATGAGCAGTTCTTC. Translation: CASSEFRAGGGYNEQFF. J is TRBJ2-1 and V is TRBV25-1, with 9 bases lining up with TRBD2. J gave up 3 bases and V 1 base, and 7 bases lay outside the gene matches. This CDR3 spans 17 amino acids. In germline, CDR1 is MGHDK, CDR2 SYGVNS. Complete variable domain (other parts from reference TRBV25-1 and TRBJ2-1): EADIYQTPRYLVIGTGKKITLECSQTMGHDKMYWYQQDPGMELHLIHYSYGVNSTEKGDLSSESTVSRIRTEHFPLTLESARPSHTSQYLCASSEFRAGGGYNEQFFGPGTRLTVL.

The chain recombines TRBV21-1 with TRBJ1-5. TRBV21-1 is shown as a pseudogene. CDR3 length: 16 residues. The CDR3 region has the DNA TGTGCCAGCAGCAAAGCGGGCGAGCTCCGTAATCAGCCCCAGCATTTT. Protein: CASSKAGELRNQPQHF.

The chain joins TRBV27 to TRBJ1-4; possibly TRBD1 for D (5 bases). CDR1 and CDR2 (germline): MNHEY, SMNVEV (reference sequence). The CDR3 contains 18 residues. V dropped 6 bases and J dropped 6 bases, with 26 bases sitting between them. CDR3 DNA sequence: TGTGCCAGCAGATTACGTACTACAAGGGGAGCTGGTGATGAAAAACTGTTTTTT. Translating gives CASRLRTTRGAGDEKLFF.

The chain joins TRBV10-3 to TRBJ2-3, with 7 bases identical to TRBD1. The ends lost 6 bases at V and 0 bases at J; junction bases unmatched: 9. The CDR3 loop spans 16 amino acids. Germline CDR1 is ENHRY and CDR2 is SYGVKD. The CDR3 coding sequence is TGTGCCATCAGGGCCGGGACAGCCTCTAGCACAGATACGCAGTATTTT. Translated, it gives CAIRAGTASSTDTQYF.

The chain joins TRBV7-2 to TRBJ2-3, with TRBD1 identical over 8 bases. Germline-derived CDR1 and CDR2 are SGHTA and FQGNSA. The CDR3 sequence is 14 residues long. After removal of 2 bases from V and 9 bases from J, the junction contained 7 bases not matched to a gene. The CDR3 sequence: CASSLLGQAMTQYF. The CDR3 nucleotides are TGTGCCAGCAGCTTATTGGGACAGGCAATGACGCAGTATTTT.

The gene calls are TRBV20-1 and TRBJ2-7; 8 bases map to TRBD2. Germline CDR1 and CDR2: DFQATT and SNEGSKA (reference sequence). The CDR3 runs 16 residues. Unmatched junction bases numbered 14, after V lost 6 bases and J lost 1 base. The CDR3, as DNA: TGCAGTGCCCAACTATTAGCGGGACGGTTTTCCTACGAGCAGTACTTC. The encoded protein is CSAQLLAGRFSYEQYF.

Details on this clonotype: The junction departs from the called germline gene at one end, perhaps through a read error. CDR3 in amino acids: CATSTRQVLADTQFF. CDR3 coding DNA: TGTGCCACCAGCACTCGACAGGTTTTGGCAGATACGCAGTTTTTT. The chain couples TRBV15 to TRBJ2-3, with D possibly being TRBD1 (6 bases). The CDR3 contains 15 residues. Germline CDR1 LNHNV, CDR2 YYDKDF (reference sequence).

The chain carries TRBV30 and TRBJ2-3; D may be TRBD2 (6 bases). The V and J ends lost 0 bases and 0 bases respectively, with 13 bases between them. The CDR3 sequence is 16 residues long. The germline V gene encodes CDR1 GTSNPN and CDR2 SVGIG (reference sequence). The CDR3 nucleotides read TGTGCCTGGAGTGTAGACTGGGGGACTAGCACAGATACGCAGTATTTT. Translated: CAWSVDWGTSTDTQYF. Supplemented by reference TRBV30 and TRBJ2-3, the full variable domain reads SQTIHQWPATLVQPVGSPLSLECTVEGTSNPNLYWYRQAAGRGLQLLFYSVGIGQISSEVPQNLSASRPQDRQFILSSKKLLLSDSGFYLCAWSVDWGTSTDTQYFGPGTRLTVL.

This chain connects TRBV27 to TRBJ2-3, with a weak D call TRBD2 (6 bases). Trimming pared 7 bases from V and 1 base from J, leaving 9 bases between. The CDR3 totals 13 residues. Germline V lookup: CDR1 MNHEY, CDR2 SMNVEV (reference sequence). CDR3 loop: CASTASGTDTQYF. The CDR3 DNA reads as TGTGCCAGCACGGCTAGCGGCACAGATACGCAGTATTTT.

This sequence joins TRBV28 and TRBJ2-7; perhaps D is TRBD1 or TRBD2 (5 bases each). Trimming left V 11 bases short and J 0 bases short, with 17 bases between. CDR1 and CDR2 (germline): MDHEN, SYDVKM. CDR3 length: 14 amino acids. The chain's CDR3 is CASYSGTRSYEQYF. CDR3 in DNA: TGTGCCTCATATTCCGGGACCCGCTCCTACGAGCAGTACTTC.